Shown below are 30 T cell receptor beta chains from a single sample sequenced in a study of T cell responses to AZD1222 COVID-19 vaccine. Profiling relied on immunoSEQ multiplex PCR, and the TCRdb table lists in-frame clones only, not all of them. The repertoire holds around 140,000 clones, with 75% to 90% as singletons. Source: peripheral blood, taken on day 0 of AZD1222 vaccination. The receptors shown here come from an adult in good health.

The count of this clone is one. V usage is TRBV27 and J usage is TRBJ1-2; D not certain. Germline V gives CDR1 MNHEY, CDR2 SMNVEV (reference sequence). Trimming took 0 bases from V and 7 from J, leaving 9 bases between them. The CDR3 is 13 amino acids. The CDR3 bases are TGTGCCAGCAGTTTATCCGGGATGGGTGGCTACACCTTC. Residues: CASSLSGMGGYTF.

The CDR3: CASGLVLGGVPFEGYTF. The CDR3 bases are TGTGCTAGTGGTTTGGTACTTGGGGGTGTCCCTTTTGAGGGCTACACCTTC. The V and J genes are TRBV12-5 and TRBJ1-2; D is perhaps TRBD1 (5 bases). CDR3 length: 17 amino acids. Between the trimmed V and J ends, which lost 0 bases and 8 bases, there was a span of 22 bases. Germline V gene data show CDR1 as LGHNT and CDR2 as FRNRAP.

The rearrangement links TRBV18 to TRBJ2-7; D gene unclear. The germline V gene has CDR1 KGHSH and CDR2 LQKENI. V dropped 5 bases and J dropped 3 bases, with 17 bases sitting between them. This CDR3 contains 15 residues. The CDR3, as DNA: TGTGCCAGCTCAACCTACTCCGGGTCCGACTACGAGCAGTACTTC. It specifies CASSTYSGSDYEQYF.

The chain has TRBV5-1 and TRBJ1-3; TRBD1 matches 8 bases. The V gene's germline CDR1 is SGHRS and CDR2 YFSETQ. Trimming removed 4 bases from V and 0 bases from J; junction bases left unmatched: 9. This CDR3 has 17 residues. CDR3 loop: CASSVRGTGFSGNTIYF. The CDR3 nucleotides read TGCGCCAGCAGCGTACGAGGGACAGGATTCTCTGGAAACACCATATATTTT. Looking up the rest from reference TRBV5-1 and TRBJ1-3 gives the full variable domain: KAGVTQTPRYLIKTRGQQVTLSCSPISGHRSVSWYQQTPGQGLQFLFEYFSETQRNKGNFPGRFSGRQFSNSRSEMNVSTLELGDSALYLCASSVRGTGFSGNTIYFGEGSWLTVV.

This clone was recorded once. The chain joins TRBV28 to TRBJ1-6; maybe TRBD1 (5 bases). Germline V gene data show CDR1 as MDHEN and CDR2 as SYDVKM. CDR3 length: 13 residues. V lost 6 bases to trimming and J lost 10 bases, with 13 bases between them. The CDR3, as DNA: TGTGCCAGCAGGGACCAAGGGGCCTCACCCCTCCACTTT. Translating it yields CASRDQGASPLHF. Supplemented by reference TRBV28 and TRBJ1-6, the full variable domain reads DVKVTQSSRYLVKRTGEKVFLECVQDMDHENMFWYRQDPGLGLRLIYFSYDVKMKEKGDIPEGYSVSREKKERFSLILESASTNQTSMYLCASRDQGASPLHFGNGTRLTVT.

The CDR3 is CASSPLGAGHTEAFF. CDR3 DNA sequence: TGTGCCAGCAGCCCTCTTGGGGCAGGGCACACTGAAGCTTTCTTT. This chain uses TRBV5-6 with TRBJ1-1; TRBD1 might be the D (5 bases). The ends were cut back, 4 bases at V and 3 bases at J, with 16 bases in the middle. The germline V gene encodes CDR1 SGHDT and CDR2 YYEEEE. The length of the CDR3 is 15 residues.

V is TRBV6-5 and J is TRBJ1-6; D not certain. Germline V CDR1 and CDR2: MNHEY, SVGAGI. The CDR3 covers 15 residues. Trimming shortened V by 0 bases and J by 5 bases, and 8 bases separated the two germline ends. The CDR3 loop is CASSYSTRNNSPLHF. The CDR3 DNA reads as TGTGCCAGCAGTTACTCTACTAGAAATAATTCACCCCTCCACTTT.

This clone was seen only once. The chain recombines TRBV24-1 with TRBJ2-3; 12 positions match TRBD2. Germline V gives CDR1 KGHDR, CDR2 SFDVKD. This CDR3 has 16 residues. V lost 2 bases, J lost 2 bases, and 1 base stayed unmatched. CDR3 sequence (DNA): TGTGCCACCAGTGATTGGACTAGCGGGGACACAGATACGCAGTATTTT. Residues: CATSDWTSGDTDTQYF.

The genes are TRBV29-1 and TRBJ2-7, with 8 bases fitting TRBD1. Trimming at V came to 6 bases and at J to 0 bases, leaving 7 bases not matched to a gene. Germline V lookup: CDR1 SQVTM, CDR2 ANQGSEA. CDR3 length equals 14 residues. The CDR3: CSVGRTGTSYEQYF. The CDR3, as DNA: TGCAGCGTGGGGCGGACAGGGACCTCCTACGAGCAGTACTTC.

J is TRBJ1-1 and V is TRBV7-9, with D possibly TRBD1 on 5 matching bases. The CDR3 spans 14 residues. Trimming removed 6 bases from V and 4 bases from J, with 15 bases in between. CDR1 is SEHNR and CDR2 is FQNEAQ in the germline V gene (reference sequence). CDR3 nucleotides: TGTGCCAGCAGAGGGGCCCGGGACCTCACTGAAGCTTTCTTT. This sequence encodes CASRGARDLTEAFF.

The gene calls are TRBV10-2 and TRBJ2-3, with D tentatively TRBD1 or TRBD2 (5 bases each). The CDR3 has 16 amino acids. Germline V CDR1 and CDR2: WSHSY, SAAADI. Trimming shortened V by 3 bases and J by 1 base, and 14 bases separated the two germline ends. CDR3 protein: CASSDGGSLGTDTQYF. In DNA form, the CDR3 reads TGCGCCAGCAGTGATGGGGGAAGCCTTGGCACAGATACGCAGTATTTT.

The V and J genes are TRBV29-1 and TRBJ1-4; tentatively, D is TRBD1 (6 bases). The V end was cut by 7 bases, the J end by 3 bases, with 12 bases between. Germline CDR1 is SQVTM and CDR2 is ANQGSEA. The CDR3 loop spans 13 amino acids. The CDR3 sequence is CSASGASNEKLFF. In nucleotides, the CDR3 is TGCAGCGCCTCGGGGGCGTCTAATGAAAAACTGTTTTTT.

This clone came up once. A read error may produce the germline difference seen at one junction end. The chain is built from TRBV28 and TRBJ2-1; D is undetermined. Per the germline V gene, CDR1 is MDHEN and CDR2 is SYDVKM. This CDR3 region has 13 residues. The CDR3 DNA sequence: TGTGCCAGCGGTTTACCCCCTCCCAATGAGCAGTTCTTC. Encoded protein: CASGLPPPNEQFF.

The chain uses TRBV7-9 and TRBJ1-5; the match to TRBD1 covers 8 bases. From germline, CDR1 is SEHNR and CDR2 FQNEAQ (reference sequence). The V gene end was trimmed by 5 bases and the J gene end by 7 bases; junction bases not matched to a gene: 10. CDR3 length: 15 residues. The CDR3 protein is CASSQGQGWGQPQHF. CDR3 in DNA: TGTGCCAGCAGCCAAGGACAGGGATGGGGACAGCCCCAGCATTTT. Complete variable domain (other parts from reference TRBV7-9 and TRBJ1-5): DTGVSQNPRHKITKRGQNVTFRCDPISEHNRLYWYRQTLGQGPEFLTYFQNEAQLEKSRLLSDRFSAERPKGSFSTLEIQRTEQGDSAMYLCASSQGQGWGQPQHFGDGTRLSIL.

This clone was counted once. V and J are TRBV25-1 and TRBJ1-1; D is ambiguous. There are 15 residues in the CDR3. Trimming left V 6 bases short and J 1 base short, with 15 bases between. Germline V gene data show CDR1 as MGHDK and CDR2 as SYGVNS. CDR3 sequence (DNA): TGTGCCAGCAGCCCACCTCAAGCTCCGAACACTGAAGCTTTCTTT. It encodes CASSPPQAPNTEAFF.

The chain employs TRBV7-2 and TRBJ2-5; D possibly corresponds to TRBD2 (5 bases). Trimming took off 3 bases at V and 0 bases at J, with 11 bases between the two ends. The CDR3 runs to 15 residues. Germline assignment: CDR1 SGHTA and CDR2 FQGNSA. This chain's CDR3 is CASSFSGWYQETQYF. CDR3 nucleotide sequence: TGTGCCAGCAGCTTTTCGGGGTGGTACCAAGAGACCCAGTACTTC.

The gene calls are TRBV2 and TRBJ1-2; D is ambiguous. This CDR3 is built from 12 residues. Per germline, CDR1 SNHLY and CDR2 FYNNEI. V lost 1 base and J 5 bases, leaving 5 bases between the germline ends. The CDR3 nucleotides are TGTGCCAGCAGTGAAGGGGTGTATGGCTACACCTTC. It is translated as CASSEGVYGYTF.

This chain uses TRBV14 with TRBJ1-1; no firm D call. The CDR3 contains 13 residues. Trimming cost V 0 bases and J 3 bases, with 5 bases left between them. Germline CDR1 reads SGHDN; CDR2 reads FVKESK. In DNA form, the CDR3 reads TGTGCCAGCAGCCAAGAGTTCTACACTGAAGCTTTCTTT. Protein: CASSQEFYTEAFF.

The gene calls are TRBV3-1 (or the pseudogene TRBV3-2) and TRBJ2-7; D call uncertain. Germline values: CDR1 LGHDT, CDR2 YNNKEL (reference sequence). CDR3 length equals 12 residues. The V end was cut by 5 bases, the J end by 4 bases, with 9 bases between. The CDR3 loop is CASSFDGYEQYF. The DNA of the CDR3 is TGTGCCAGCAGCTTTGACGGGTACGAGCAGTACTTC.

The V gene is TRBV15, the J gene TRBJ2-3; 7 bases are shared with TRBD1. CDR1 is LNHNV and CDR2 is YYDKDF in the germline V gene (reference sequence). The CDR3 length is 16 residues. Trimming at V came to 0 bases and at J to 5 bases, leaving 8 bases not matched to a gene. The CDR3 nucleotides read TGTGCCACCAGCAGAGAAAGGGGGCGCGTTCGAGATACGCAGTATTTT. Translating gives CATSRERGRVRDTQYF.

The rearrangement links TRBV12-3 or TRBV12-4 to TRBJ1-2, with D possibly matching TRBD1 (6 bases). The CDR3 has 12 amino acids. The V and J ends lost 8 bases and 4 bases respectively, with 11 bases between them. CDR3 nucleotide sequence: TGTGCCAGCGCCAGGGGTACCTATGGCTACACCTTC. It specifies CASARGTYGYTF.

This clone was picked up one time. The chain combines TRBV7-8 with TRBJ1-5; D call uncertain. CDR3 length: 12 residues. Per the germline V gene, CDR1 is SGHVS and CDR2 is FQNEAQ. The V gene lost 5 bases and the J gene lost 7 bases, with 9 bases spanning the gap. CDR3 region: CASSRSGQPQHF. DNA of the CDR3: TGTGCCAGCAGCCGATCTGGGCAGCCCCAGCATTTT.

The gene calls are TRBV7-2 and TRBJ2-5; D uncertain. The germline V gene encodes CDR1 SGHTA and CDR2 FQGNSA. This CDR3 comprises 14 residues. Trimming shortened V by 0 bases and J by 2 bases, and 7 bases separated the two germline ends. The CDR3 DNA is TGTGCCAGCAGCTTAGCAGGGCGTCAAGAGACCCAGTACTTC. It translates to CASSLAGRQETQYF.

CDR3 sequence: CASSLTGGGEKLFF. CDR3 sequence (DNA): TGTGCCAGCAGCTTGACAGGGGGAGGTGAAAAACTGTTTTTT. The rearrangement joins TRBV7-9 to TRBJ1-4; 9 bases are a match to TRBD1. V dropped 3 bases and J dropped 7; count of bases not matched to a gene: 3. Germline assignment: CDR1 SEHNR and CDR2 FQNEAQ (reference sequence). The CDR3 runs to 14 residues.

V and J are TRBV10-3 and TRBJ1-4, with D possibly matching TRBD1 (6 bases). Deletions cut 3 bases from V and 7 bases from J, with 12 bases between. Germline V gene lookup returns CDR1 ENHRY and CDR2 SYGVKD. This CDR3 contains 14 residues. CDR3 in DNA: TGTGCCATCAGTGATTCAGGGGTTCCTGAAAAACTGTTTTTT. Translation gives CAISDSGVPEKLFF.

This clone was seen a single time. The chain has TRBV24-1 and TRBJ1-3; D unclear. The germline V gene has CDR1 KGHDR and CDR2 SFDVKD. The V end was cut by 9 bases, the J end by 6 bases, with 11 bases between. This CDR3 has 12 residues. The CDR3 protein is CATASPVNTIYF. CDR3 nucleotides: TGTGCCACCGCTTCACCAGTAAACACCATATATTTT.

The V gene is TRBV19, the J gene TRBJ1-2; 9 bases map to TRBD1. The CDR3 extends over 14 amino acids. V was clipped by 6 bases and J by 0 bases; unmatched bases: 2. CDR1 is LNHDA, CDR2 SQIVND, per germline (reference sequence). In DNA form, the CDR3 reads TGTGCCAGTAGGGACAGGGGTTCTAACTATGGCTACACCTTC. Its translation is CASRDRGSNYGYTF.

The V call is TRBV7-6, the J call TRBJ2-1, with 7 bases lining up with TRBD1. The germline V gene encodes CDR1 SGHVS and CDR2 FNYEAQ. The CDR3 runs 15 residues. V shed 2 bases, J shed 3 bases, and the junction held 4 bases outside the gene matches. CDR3 residues: CASSLKGARYNEQFF. As DNA, the CDR3 is TGTGCCAGCAGCTTAAAGGGGGCGCGCTACAATGAGCAGTTCTTC.

The chain is built from TRBV12-5 and TRBJ2-7; 10 bases align to TRBD1. The germline CDR1 and CDR2 sequences are LGHNT and FRNRAP. The CDR3 extends over 15 amino acids. With 5 bases clipped from V and 3 bases from J, the junction kept 7 bases outside the gene matches. The CDR3, as DNA: TGTGCTAGTGGTCAACTCGGGACAGGGGTCTACGAGCAGTACTTC. Its translation: CASGQLGTGVYEQYF.

V and J are TRBV5-1 and TRBJ2-1, with D perhaps TRBD1 or TRBD2 (6 bases each). Germline V CDR1 and CDR2: SGHRS, YFSETQ. V was clipped by 1 base and J by 9 bases, with 17 bases between them. The CDR3 is 15 residues long. For the CDR3, the DNA is TGCGCCAGCAGCTTGACGGGGGCTTCCTCCAGTGAGCAGTTCTTC. This translates into CASSLTGASSSEQFF.